This T cell receptor beta chain stems from a study of blood T cell repertoires in COVID-19. Across the whole study: COVID-19 samples from acute and convalescent phases originated in the United States, Italy and Spain.

Clinical history as reported by participants underpinned cohort assignment. The V gene's germline CDR1 is SGHRS and CDR2 YFSETQ. The length of the CDR3 is 13 residues. Regarding this clone: The junction does not match germline at one end; this may be a read error.

Per the study methods: Reference gene primer amplification yielded estimated nucleated cell counts. Assay: immunoSEQ multiplex PCR; the TCRdb copy retains only in-frame clones and omits some. V and J calls and clone size are as listed in that table; D and trimming were resolved from the DNA. The sample lists 200,000 to 300,000 clones; 88% were seen once. The chain carries TRBV5-1 and TRBJ2-1; tentatively, D is TRBD2 (6 bases). Sequencing was performed on PBMCs or T cells enriched from blood (not recorded which). The sequence was collected from a middle-aged woman who had been exposed to COVID-19. The CDR3 sequence: CASSLGGAVEQFF. The CDR3 nucleotides read TGTGCCAGCAGCTTGGGGGGAGCGGTTGAGCAGTTCTTC. Combining the CDR3 with reference TRBV5-1 and TRBJ2-1 gives the whole variable domain KAGVTQTPRYLIKTRGQQVTLSCSPISGHRSVSWYQQTPGQGLQFLFEYFSETQRNKGNFPGRFSGRQFSNSRSEMNVSTLELGDSALYLCASSLGGAVEQFFGPGTRLTVL.